This T cell receptor beta chain was found in a study of T cell responses to AZD1222 COVID-19 vaccine. Study-wide results and limits: Seropositivity was recorded at baseline in only a handful of AZD1222 recipients.

This clone has a single count. Its antigen is as yet unknown. The method was immunoSEQ multiplex PCR; TCRdb's version includes in-frame clones alone and lacks a portion of them. Among 180,000 or so clones listed, 91% were seen once. CDR3 length: 15 amino acids. CDR1 and CDR2 from the germline V gene are MNHEY and SMNVEV (reference sequence). Trimming at V came to 4 bases and at J to 3 bases, leaving 5 bases not matched to a gene. The starting material was peripheral blood, obtained 28 days after the second AZD1222 dose. This sequence joins TRBV27 and TRBJ2-1; 8 positions match TRBD2. The TCR sequence derives from an adult who received the AZD1222 COVID-19 vaccine. CDR3 DNA sequence: TGTGCCAGCAGTTGGCGAGCGGGAGACTACAATGAGCAGTTCTTC. It translates to CASSWRAGDYNEQFF.